This TCR beta chain was found in a study of cytomegalovirus exposure and HLA in healthy donors. This clone was seen a handful of times. The antigen remains undetermined. PCR involved 60 Vbeta and 13 Jbeta primers. Per the original methods: Counted up in a later analysis, unique TCR beta chains came to about 80 million, with around 12 million shared. Clones were read by immunoSEQ multiplex PCR, and TCRdb kept only the in-frame ones, dropping some. V and J calls plus clone size are reproduced from that table; the DNA served to infer D and trimming. The repertoire holds approximately 93,000 clones, with around three fifths as singletons. Per germline, CDR1 SGDLS and CDR2 YYNGEE. V dropped 3 bases and J dropped 3 bases, with 13 bases sitting between them. There are 14 residues in the CDR3. Broader study findings: Immune exposure information available was restricted to CMV serostatus. In a later analysis, several top co-occurrence clusters appeared linked to parvovirus B19, influenza, CMV and Epstein-Barr virus. Presence/absence analysis assumed near-uniform sequencing depth across donors.

The gene calls are TRBV9 and TRBJ2-7; tentatively, D is TRBD1 (6 bases). This receptor was obtained from a boy between 10 and 17 years old in good health and CMV-seropositive. The sequencing sample was made of PBMCs. CDR3 DNA: TGTGCCAGCAGCGCCGGGACAACAAACTACGAGCAGTACTTC. This gives the protein CASSAGTTNYEQYF.